The 22 T cell receptor beta chains presented below share a single source sample, sequenced in a study of post-analysis software for immune sequencing data. Unique molecular identifiers featured in each of the TCR beta cDNA libraries. Each CDR3 protein is one row after TCRdb ran MiXCR on the PCR reads. Among 500,000 to 600,000 distinct CDR3 sequences listed, roughly 40% were seen once. Their antigens remain unidentified. Whole-study findings and limits: Elevated frequency relative to controls characterized roughly 5 TRBV segments in patients, TRBV5-6, TRBV5-1 and TRBV20-1 among them.

The sequenced sample was blood. All receptors come from a girl aged 5 to 17 with multiple sclerosis.

The chain carries TRBV7-2 and TRBJ2-7, with TRBD2 matching 13 bases. CDR1 is SGHTA, CDR2 FQGNSA, per germline. V gave up 3 bases and J gave up 4 bases; unmatched junction bases: 3. CDR3 size: 15 residues. CDR3 bases: TGTGCCAGCAGCTTCGGGACTAGCGGGATTTACGAGCAGTACTTC. It encodes CASSFGTSGIYEQYF.

The V call is TRBV12-3 or TRBV12-4, the J call TRBJ1-2, with 9 bases matching TRBD1. J lost 7 bases, V lost 6 bases, and 9 bases had no gene match. The CDR3 has 14 amino acids. As DNA, the CDR3 is TGTGCCAGCAGGGGGACAGGGAAGGTTTTTGGCTACACCTTC. Protein product: CASRGTGKVFGYTF.

The CDR3 DNA is TGTGCCATCAGTGGGACTAGCGGGAGGGGAGGCTCCTACAATGAGCAGTTCTTC. The encoded protein is CAISGTSGRGGSYNEQFF. The gene calls are TRBV10-3 and TRBJ2-1; 15 nucleotides match TRBD2. CDR3 length: 18 residues. With 4 bases clipped from V and 0 bases from J, the junction kept 4 bases outside the gene matches. Germline CDR1 ENHRY, CDR2 SYGVKD.

This clonotype has only a few counts. V usage is TRBV6-2 or TRBV6-3 and J usage is TRBJ2-1; 7 nucleotides line up with TRBD2. Trimming removed 5 bases from V and 0 bases from J; junction bases left unmatched: 13. CDR3 size: 18 residues. CDR1 MNHEY and CDR2 SVGEGT come from the germline V gene. The CDR3 loop reads CASSGKAGVTSSYNEQFF. The CDR3 coding sequence is TGTGCCAGCAGTGGCAAGGCGGGGGTTACGAGCTCCTACAATGAGCAGTTCTTC.

The V call is TRBV12-3 or TRBV12-4, the J call TRBJ2-7, with TRBD2 matching over 13 bases. J gave up 4 bases and V 6 bases, and 9 bases lay outside the gene matches. The CDR3 is 16 residues long. CDR3 region: CASRDQGLAGYYEQYF. The CDR3 nucleotides are TGTGCCAGCAGGGATCAGGGACTAGCGGGGTATTACGAGCAGTACTTC.

In DNA form, the CDR3 reads TGTGCCAGCAGCTCAGGGCGACAGAGAACTGAGCAGTTCTTC. Its protein product is CASSSGRQRTEQFF. The chain recombines TRBV7-8 with TRBJ2-1, with a tentative D call TRBD1 (5 bases). The CDR3 length is 14 residues. The V gene lost 4 bases and the J gene lost 9 bases, with 16 bases spanning the gap. The germline CDR1 and CDR2 sequences are SGHVS and FQNEAQ. Full variable domain (rest looked up from reference TRBV7-8 and TRBJ2-1): GAGVSQSPRYKVAKRGQDVALRCDPISGHVSLFWYQQALGQGPEFLTYFQNEAQLDKSGLPSDRFFAERPEGSVSTLKIQRTQQEDSAVYLCASSSGRQRTEQFFGPGTRLTVL.

The chain uses TRBV6-1 and TRBJ2-1; D uncertain. The V gene's germline CDR1 is MNHNS and CDR2 SASEGT. CDR3 length equals 13 residues. V shed 2 bases and J shed 10 bases, with 12 bases lying between them. CDR3 coding DNA: TGTGCCAGCAGTGAATCAAGGCCGGTCGAGCAGTTCTTC. This codes for CASSESRPVEQFF.

V is TRBV7-2 and J is TRBJ2-7; maybe TRBD1 (6 bases). Near its end, the DNA agrees better with TRBJ2-5, so the J call may be wrong. Germline lookup yields CDR1 SGHTA and CDR2 FQGNSA. This CDR3 has 15 residues. The CDR3 sequence: CASISYREVGETQYF. In nucleotides, the CDR3 is TGTGCCAGCATATCCTACAGGGAAGTCGGGGAGACCCAGTACTTC.

This clonotype has only a few counts. The gene calls are TRBV10-3 and TRBJ2-1, with TRBD2 identical over 8 bases. CDR3 length: 14 residues. The ends lost 3 bases at V and 8 bases at J; junction bases unmatched: 6. CDR1 and CDR2 (germline): ENHRY, SYGVKD. As DNA, the CDR3 is TGTGCCATCAGTGAAGCGGGGGCCCGCGATGAGCAGTTCTTC. Translating it yields CAISEAGARDEQFF.

This clonotype appeared a few times. This chain uses TRBV20-1 with TRBJ2-5, with 7 bases fitting TRBD1. The J call may not be correct, given that the DNA end is closer to TRBJ2-7. The CDR3 runs to 13 residues. Germline-derived CDR1 and CDR2 are DFQATT and SNEGSKA (reference sequence). In DNA, the CDR3 is TGCAGTGCTCCCGGGACAGAGGTCGGCGAGCAGTACTTC. It translates to CSAPGTEVGEQYF.

This clonotype turned up a few times. The chain is built from TRBV4-2 and TRBJ2-1, with 10 bases matching TRBD2. This CDR3 is built from 15 residues. V lost 4 bases, J lost 3 bases, and 3 bases stayed unmatched. Germline CDR1 LGHNA, CDR2 YNFKEQ. CDR3 sequence (DNA): TGTGCCAGCAGCCCGCTAGCGGGGGTCTACAATGAGCAGTTCTTC. It is translated as CASSPLAGVYNEQFF.

For the CDR3, the DNA is TGCAGCGTTGGCCGACCGGGACTAGGGACCTACGAGCAGTACTTC. Its protein product is CSVGRPGLGTYEQYF. This chain links TRBV29-1 with TRBJ2-7; 8 bases are shared with TRBD2. Germline V gives CDR1 SQVTM, CDR2 ANQGSEA. Unmatched junction bases numbered 10, after V lost 4 bases and J lost 2 bases. CDR3 length: 15 residues.

This clonotype showed up just a few times. This rearrangement joins TRBV4-2 to TRBJ2-5; perhaps TRBD1 as D (5 bases). V was clipped by 1 base and J by 5 bases, with 20 bases between them. Germline CDR1 reads LGHNA; CDR2 reads YNFKEQ. The CDR3 totals 17 residues. CDR3 loop: CASSQAGKQDLVETQYF. CDR3 in DNA: TGTGCCAGCAGCCAAGCAGGAAAACAGGACCTCGTTGAGACCCAGTACTTC.

This clonotype has a handful of counts. The gene calls are TRBV20-1 and TRBJ1-5, with a possible D match to TRBD1 (6 bases). V was pared by 0 bases and J by 6 bases, with 12 bases between. Germline V gives CDR1 DFQATT, CDR2 SNEGSKA (reference sequence). The CDR3 consists of 14 residues. CDR3 in amino acids: CSARDPQGGQPQHF. The CDR3 DNA follows: TGCAGTGCTAGAGATCCACAGGGAGGTCAGCCCCAGCATTTT.

As for this clonotype: A much larger clone is a single base away; this may be a read error. The chain has TRBV5-1 and TRBJ2-3, with TRBD2 identical over 7 bases. In germline, CDR1 is SGHRS, CDR2 YFSETQ. The CDR3 sequence is 16 residues long. Germline trimming cut 0 bases from V and 1 base from J; bases unmatched to any gene: 5. CDR3 region: CASSLELARGTDTQYF. CDR3 in DNA: TGCGCCAGCAGCTTGGAACTAGCGAGGGGCACAGATACGCAGTATTTT.

A few counts support this clonotype. V is TRBV20-1 and J is TRBJ2-1, with TRBD2 as a possible D gene (6 bases). V gave up 0 bases and J gave up 8 bases, with 23 bases separating them. Germline CDR1 is DFQATT and CDR2 is SNEGSKA (reference sequence). CDR3 size: 17 residues. The CDR3 DNA is TGCAGTGCTAGAGACCCCATTGAGACTGGGAGGTGGCATGAGCAGTTCTTC. This gives the protein CSARDPIETGRWHEQFF.

This clonotype was seen a few times. The V and J genes are TRBV12-3 or TRBV12-4 and TRBJ2-7; D tentatively fits TRBD1 or TRBD2 (5 bases each). The germline V and J ends were trimmed by 7 bases and 5 bases, with 15 bases remaining between them. The CDR3 runs 13 residues. DNA of the CDR3: TGTGCCAGCACTAATTACCGGGGCCACGAGCAGTACTTC. Encoded protein: CASTNYRGHEQYF.

For the CDR3, the DNA is TGTGCCAGCAGTTACCCTCGGACAGGGGGCACCTACGAGCAGTACTTC. Its translation is CASSYPRTGGTYEQYF. V usage is TRBV6-5 and J usage is TRBJ2-4, with TRBD1 matching 11 bases. The better agreement between TRBJ2-7 and the DNA end casts doubt on the J call. CDR1 is MNHEY and CDR2 is SVGAGI in the germline V gene. The length of the CDR3 is 16 residues.

This sequence joins TRBV5-1 and TRBJ2-7; TRBD2 is a possible D gene (6 bases). The J call is doubtful: the DNA matches TRBJ2-5 better. The CDR3 spans 14 residues. Germline V CDR1 and CDR2: SGHRS, YFSETQ. CDR3 sequence reads: CASGSMGGSKTQYF. The CDR3 DNA is TGCGCCAGCGGATCGATGGGGGGAAGCAAGACCCAGTACTTC.

The chain combines TRBV5-1 with TRBJ1-4; 7 nucleotides align to TRBD1. The length of the CDR3 is 15 residues. The V gene's germline CDR1 is SGHRS and CDR2 YFSETQ. The V segment lost 2 bases and the J segment 5 bases; nucleotides outside the gene matches: 6. The CDR3 coding sequence is TGCGCCAGCAGCTTACAGGGGCTAAGGAATGAAAAACTGTTTTTT. Amino acid sequence: CASSLQGLRNEKLFF.

This clonotype was picked up a small number of times. The CDR3 coding sequence is TGTGCCAGCAGTTTGTATGGGCAAGCCCAGTACTTC. Its translation is CASSLYGQAQYF. The chain recombines TRBV12-3 or TRBV12-4 with TRBJ2-5, with D unresolved. This CDR3 spans 12 amino acids. Trimming left V 3 bases short and J 9 bases short, with 11 bases between.

The chain combines TRBV27 with TRBJ2-5, with no clear D. The J call could be wrong; TRBJ2-7 is a better fit for the DNA end. This CDR3 is 12 amino acids long. Germline CDR1 is MNHEY and CDR2 is SMNVEV (reference sequence). The CDR3 is CASSENSYEQYF. The CDR3 region has the DNA TGTGCCAGCAGTGAAAATTCCTACGAGCAGTACTTC.